These 14 T cell receptor beta chains came from one sample sequenced in a study of blood T cell repertoires in COVID-19. Repertoires were generated with immunoSEQ multiplex PCR, while TCRdb's copy carries only in-frame clones and drops some. The sample lists 15,000 to 20,000 clones, 88% occurring once. Material for sequencing was peripheral blood. All receptors come from a human donor in a cohort sampled during active COVID-19.

V usage is TRBV27 and J usage is TRBJ2-7; D is unresolved. Germline-derived CDR1 and CDR2 are MNHEY and SMNVEV (reference sequence). Trimming pared 3 bases from V and 4 bases from J, leaving 10 bases between. The CDR3 covers 13 residues. The CDR3: CASSFGYRYEQYF. The CDR3 DNA is TGTGCCAGCAGTTTCGGGTATCGGTACGAGCAGTACTTC.

V usage is TRBV6-2 or TRBV6-3 and J usage is TRBJ2-1; the D gene is possibly TRBD2 (6 bases). The CDR3 consists of 15 residues. Trimming pared 2 bases from V and 3 bases from J, leaving 11 bases between. Germline V lookup: CDR1 MNHEY, CDR2 SVGEGT. Here the CDR3 reads CASSYGGTNYNEQFF. CDR3 nucleotide sequence: TGTGCCAGCAGTTACGGGGGGACCAACTACAATGAGCAGTTCTTC.

The chain has TRBV19 and TRBJ1-4; D is uncertain. The CDR3 runs to 14 residues. Looked up from germline, CDR1 is LNHDA and CDR2 is SQIVND (reference sequence). V gave up 5 bases and J gave up 1 base, with 8 bases separating them. The CDR3 DNA reads as TGTGCCAGTAGTTTCCCAGGAACTAATGAAAAACTGTTTTTT. Translating it yields CASSFPGTNEKLFF.

The CDR3 spells CASSFRGGAGANVLTF. The CDR3 DNA is TGTGCCAGCAGTTTCCGAGGGGGCGCTGGGGCCAACGTCCTGACTTTC. The chain carries TRBV6-5 and TRBJ2-6; TRBD1 agrees at 7 bases. Germline CDR1 is MNHEY and CDR2 is SVGAGI. CDR3 length equals 16 residues. V was pared by 4 bases and J by 2 bases, with 5 bases of the junction left unmatched.

The chain recombines TRBV10-3 with TRBJ2-7; 7 nucleotides align to TRBD2. V dropped 6 bases and J dropped 3; count of bases not matched to a gene: 8. From germline, CDR1 is ENHRY and CDR2 SYGVKD. This CDR3 is built from 14 residues. The CDR3 DNA reads TGTGCCATCAGGACCCCGGGAGGCCGCTACGAGCAGTACTTC. Translation gives CAIRTPGGRYEQYF.

The V call is TRBV20-1, the J call TRBJ2-7; 9 positions match TRBD1. V trimming: 3 bases; J trimming: 3 bases; junction bases outside the gene matches: 9. This CDR3 has 15 amino acids. The V gene's germline CDR1 is DFQATT and CDR2 SNEGSKA (reference sequence). CDR3 protein: CSASGDDRGFYEQYF. The CDR3 DNA is TGCAGTGCTAGTGGGGACGACAGGGGGTTCTACGAGCAGTACTTC.

The chain uses TRBV6-6 and TRBJ1-2, with D perhaps matching TRBD1 (6 bases). Germline values: CDR1 MNHNY, CDR2 SVGAGI (reference sequence). Trimming removed 3 bases at V and 4 bases at J, with 15 bases between. This CDR3 is 15 amino acids long. In DNA, the CDR3 is TGTGCCAGCAGTTATTCGGGGGGAGGGGGCTATGGCTACACCTTC. Residues: CASSYSGGGGYGYTF.

This chain joins TRBV2 and TRBJ1-2, with TRBD1 matching over 7 bases. This CDR3 is 13 amino acids long. From germline, CDR1 is SNHLY and CDR2 FYNNEI. V was pared by 7 bases and J by 8 bases, with 10 bases of the junction left unmatched. This CDR3 reads CASTVDRMRGYTF. The CDR3 DNA follows: TGTGCCAGCACCGTGGACAGGATGCGCGGCTACACCTTC.

This rearrangement joins TRBV2 to TRBJ2-1; D may be TRBD2 (6 bases). Germline loops: CDR1 SNHLY, CDR2 FYNNEI. The CDR3 covers 15 residues. V shed 6 bases and J shed 4 bases, with 16 bases lying between them. CDR3 in DNA: TGTGCCAGCAGGCCCCGGGCGGGAAATTACAATGAGCAGTTCTTC. Its translation: CASRPRAGNYNEQFF.

This clone was counted between two and nine times. This CDR3 is also generated by other DNA sequences in the sample. The chain is built from TRBV7-9 and TRBJ2-3; TRBD2 is a possible D gene (6 bases). The V gene's germline CDR1 is SEHNR and CDR2 FQNEAQ (reference sequence). Between the trimmed V and J ends, which lost 3 bases and 0 bases, there was a span of 7 bases. CDR3 length: 14 residues. The CDR3 reads CASSLEGSTDTQYF. In nucleotides, the CDR3 is TGTGCCAGCAGCTTGGAGGGGAGCACAGATACGCAGTATTTT.

The CDR3 nucleotides read TGCAGCGCCTCGGACAGCAACTATGGCTACACCTTC. It translates to CSASDSNYGYTF. The chain links TRBV29-1 to TRBJ1-2, with D possibly matching TRBD1 (6 bases). Germline CDR1 reads SQVTM; CDR2 reads ANQGSEA. Trimming took off 7 bases at V and 2 bases at J, with 11 bases between the two ends. The CDR3 is 12 residues long.

This clone was seen only once. The rearrangement uses TRBV6-6 and TRBJ2-4; weak D call: TRBD1 (5 bases). This CDR3 is built from 17 residues. V was trimmed by 5 bases and J by 0 bases, leaving 17 bases between them. In germline, CDR1 is MNHNY, CDR2 SVGAGI (reference sequence). The CDR3 bases are TGTGCCAGCAGTCCTTACTCCAGGGCACTAGCCAAAAACATTCAGTACTTC. Its protein product is CASSPYSRALAKNIQYF.

V usage is TRBV4-3 and J usage is TRBJ2-5, with D unresolved. Germline V CDR1 and CDR2: LGHNA, YSLEER. The CDR3 spans 14 residues. Trimming took 0 bases from V and 2 from J, leaving 7 bases between them. The CDR3 here is CASSQDPTQETQYF. The CDR3 region has the DNA TGCGCCAGCAGCCAAGATCCTACTCAAGAGACCCAGTACTTC.

The rearrangement joins TRBV18 to TRBJ1-2; 7 positions match TRBD1. This CDR3 spans 13 amino acids. The trim removed 11 bases at V and 3 bases at J, leaving 9 bases unmatched. Germline V CDR1 and CDR2: KGHSH, LQKENI. CDR3 in DNA: TGTGCCTCCTCGACAGGGAGTTACTATGGCTACACCTTC. As protein: CASSTGSYYGYTF.